The 16 T cell receptor beta chains listed next were all sequenced from one sample in a study of cytomegalovirus exposure and HLA in healthy donors. Produced via immunoSEQ multiplex PCR; TCRdb's table is partial and in-frame only. Among 100,000 to 150,000 clones, about 96% were seen once, and the ten largest hold 1.7%. Sequencing was carried out using PBMCs. These receptors came from a man aged 18-30 years in good health and CMV-seronegative.

The V call is TRBV14, the J call TRBJ2-3; TRBD1 agrees at 7 bases. The V segment lost 4 bases and the J segment 0 bases; nucleotides outside the gene matches: 16. The CDR3 sequence is 19 residues long. Germline CDR1 reads SGHDN; CDR2 reads FVKESK. The CDR3 reads CASSRDRDSHRTSTDTQYF. The CDR3 DNA is TGTGCCAGCAGCCGTGACAGGGATTCTCACCGGACTAGCACAGATACGCAGTATTTT.

This clone was seen once. The rearrangement joins TRBV6-4 to TRBJ2-1; 11 nucleotides line up with TRBD2. V shed 0 bases and J 8 bases; nucleotides not matched to a gene: 6. The CDR3 runs 16 residues. Germline-derived CDR1 and CDR2 are MRHNA and SNTAGT. The CDR3 reads CASSDSLAGGFDEQFF. The CDR3, as DNA: TGTGCCAGCAGTGACTCGCTAGCGGGAGGATTCGATGAGCAGTTCTTC.

The CDR3 DNA is TGTGCCAGCACCCTCTGGGGAGGGGGGCAGGTCACTGAAGCTTTCTTT. This encodes CASTLWGGGQVTEAFF. The chain couples TRBV5-8 to TRBJ1-1; D possibly corresponds to TRBD1 (6 bases). Germline V gene sequence: CDR1 SGHTS, CDR2 YDEGEE. Trimming shortened V by 6 bases and J by 4 bases, and 22 bases separated the two germline ends. The CDR3 runs to 16 residues.

This sequence joins TRBV5-4 and TRBJ2-7; a weak D match, TRBD1 (6 bases). Germline V gene lookup returns CDR1 SGHNT and CDR2 YYREEE (reference sequence). V dropped 4 bases and J dropped 0 bases, with 11 bases sitting between them. The CDR3 consists of 14 residues. CDR3 sequence (DNA): TGTGCCAGCAGCCAGCCACAGGGCTCCTACGAGCAGTACTTC. Amino acid sequence: CASSQPQGSYEQYF.

The gene calls are TRBV5-6 and TRBJ2-7, with TRBD2 identical over 9 bases. The CDR3 contains 16 residues. V shed 4 bases, J shed 2 bases, and the junction held 10 bases outside the gene matches. Per the germline V gene, CDR1 is SGHDT and CDR2 is YYEEEE. For the CDR3, the DNA is TGTGCCAGCAGCCAGACTAGCGGAAGACCGACCTACGAGCAGTACTTC. Its translation is CASSQTSGRPTYEQYF.

This clone was observed once. The rearrangement joins TRBV29-1 to TRBJ2-1; possible D gene TRBD2, 6 bases. CDR1 SQVTM and CDR2 ANQGSEA come from the germline V gene. Trimming took off 6 bases at V and 2 bases at J, with 11 bases between the two ends. The CDR3 contains 13 residues. DNA of the CDR3: TGCAGCGTAGGGCGGGATACCTACAATGAGCAGTTCTTC. Its protein product is CSVGRDTYNEQFF.

The table lists this clone with a count of one. V gene TRBV11-3 combines with J gene TRBJ2-7, with TRBD1 identical over 8 bases. Germline V gene lookup returns CDR1 SGHNT and CDR2 YENEEA. This CDR3 spans 14 amino acids. The ends lost 4 bases at V and 7 bases at J; junction bases unmatched: 9. The CDR3 region has the DNA TGTGCCAGCAGCTCTACGACAGGGGCGGGGGAGCAGTACTTC. This sequence encodes CASSSTTGAGEQYF.

V and J are TRBV5-1 and TRBJ1-2; D is unclear. The CDR3 consists of 12 residues. Per the germline V gene, CDR1 is SGHRS and CDR2 is YFSETQ. Trimming pared 4 bases from V and 7 bases from J, leaving 11 bases between. The CDR3 bases are TGCGCCAGCAGCCGGGAGGGCGGTGGCTACACCTTC. Its translation is CASSREGGGYTF.

This clone was observed once. The chain uses TRBV9 and TRBJ2-5; possible D gene TRBD2, 7 bases. The V gene lost 4 bases and the J gene lost 1 base, with 11 bases spanning the gap. The V gene's germline CDR1 is SGDLS and CDR2 YYNGEE. This CDR3 spans 14 amino acids. The CDR3 protein is CASSPRGGQETQYF. CDR3 DNA sequence: TGTGCCAGCAGCCCTAGGGGGGGCCAAGAGACCCAGTACTTC. The complete variable domain, with remaining parts taken from reference TRBV9 and TRBJ2-5, reads DSGVTQTPKHLITATGQRVTLRCSPRSGDLSVYWYQQSLDQGLQFLIQYYNGEERAKGNILERFSAQQFPDLHSELNLSSLELGDSALYFCASSPRGGQETQYFGPGTRLLVL.

This CDR3 reads CASNSGTAEAFF. CDR3 in DNA: TGTGCCAGCAACTCAGGTACAGCTGAAGCTTTCTTT. This chain links TRBV13 with TRBJ1-1; D is uncertain. The CDR3 runs to 12 residues. Germline V gene sequence: CDR1 PRHDT, CDR2 FYEKMQ (reference sequence). The V and J ends lost 7 bases and 6 bases respectively, with 12 bases between them.

The chain combines TRBV9 with TRBJ1-3, with D uncertain. The CDR3 consists of 14 residues. Germline V lookup: CDR1 SGDLS, CDR2 YYNGEE. The V end lost 4 bases, the J end lost 2 bases, and 10 bases lay between the germline ends. The chain's CDR3 is CASSPEGTGNTIYF. DNA of the CDR3: TGTGCCAGCAGCCCGGAGGGAACTGGAAACACCATATATTTT.

The chain employs TRBV28 and TRBJ2-7, with 9 bases identical to TRBD1. Germline CDR1 MDHEN, CDR2 SYDVKM. The CDR3 length is 13 residues. The V and J ends lost 6 bases and 3 bases, in that order; junction bases with no gene match: 3. CDR3 DNA sequence: TGTGCCAGCAGCCTGGACAGGGGCTACGAGCAGTACTTC. It specifies CASSLDRGYEQYF.

V is TRBV9 and J is TRBJ1-1; TRBD1 aligns across 7 bases. After removal of 0 bases from V and 4 bases from J, the junction contained 0 bases not matched to a gene. The germline gives CDR1 SGDLS, CDR2 YYNGEE. CDR3 size: 13 residues. The CDR3 coding sequence is TGTGCCAGCAGCGTAGACAGGGGCACTGAAGCTTTCTTT. Translating it yields CASSVDRGTEAFF. The whole variable domain, filled in from reference TRBV9 and TRBJ1-1, reads DSGVTQTPKHLITATGQRVTLRCSPRSGDLSVYWYQQSLDQGLQFLIQYYNGEERAKGNILERFSAQQFPDLHSELNLSSLELGDSALYFCASSVDRGTEAFFGQGTRLTVV.

A single count supports this clone. The chain recombines TRBV12-5 with TRBJ2-2, with TRBD1 identical over 9 bases. Germline V gene data show CDR1 as LGHNT and CDR2 as FRNRAP. The CDR3 is 12 residues long. With V trimmed by 11 bases and J by 5 bases, 3 bases remained unmatched. CDR3 loop: CAGGQGTGELFF. CDR3 nucleotides: TGTGCTGGAGGACAGGGGACCGGGGAGCTGTTTTTT.

This chain uses TRBV13 with TRBJ1-1; D gene unclear. The germline V gene encodes CDR1 PRHDT and CDR2 FYEKMQ (reference sequence). The CDR3 totals 16 residues. Trimming stripped 0 bases from V and 4 bases from J, with 15 bases between. The CDR3 is CASSLGNLMSVTEAFF. As DNA, the CDR3 is TGTGCCAGCAGCTTAGGAAACCTGATGTCGGTCACTGAAGCTTTCTTT.

A single count supports this clone. The chain couples TRBV11-3 to TRBJ2-7; 8 bases fit TRBD1. In germline, CDR1 is SGHNT, CDR2 YENEEA. The length of the CDR3 is 14 residues. J gave up 5 bases and V 5 bases, and 8 bases lay outside the gene matches. In nucleotides, the CDR3 is TGTGCCAGCAGCCAGACAGGGGTGAAGAACGAGCAGTACTTC. As protein: CASSQTGVKNEQYF.